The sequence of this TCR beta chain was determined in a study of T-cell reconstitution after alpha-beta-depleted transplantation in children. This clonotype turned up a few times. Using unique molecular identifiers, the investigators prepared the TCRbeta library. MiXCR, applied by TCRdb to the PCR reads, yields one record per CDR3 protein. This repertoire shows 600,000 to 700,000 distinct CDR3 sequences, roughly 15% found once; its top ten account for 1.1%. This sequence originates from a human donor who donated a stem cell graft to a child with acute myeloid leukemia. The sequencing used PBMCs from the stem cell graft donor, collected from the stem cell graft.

The CDR3 DNA reads as TGTGCCAGCAGCCCGATCAGGGCAGGAGTAGGGCTGAACACTGAAGCTTTCTTT. Amino acids: CASSPIRAGVGLNTEAFF. The chain is built from TRBV5-6 and TRBJ1-1; D may be TRBD1 (5 bases). The CDR3 runs 18 residues. Trimming left V 4 bases short and J 0 bases short, with 22 bases between. Germline assignment: CDR1 SGHDT and CDR2 YYEEEE. The full variable domain, in which reference TRBV5-6 and TRBJ1-1 provide the parts outside the CDR3, is DAGVTQSPTHLIKTRGQQVTLRCSPKSGHDTVSWYQQALGQGPQFIFQYYEEEERQRGNFPDRFSGHQFPNYSSELNVNALLLGDSALYLCASSPIRAGVGLNTEAFFGQGTRLTVV.